This T cell receptor (beta chain) was documented in a study of shared clonotypes between healthy human individuals (dated by TCRdb to about 2020). For the wider study: The cohort comprised a couple of women and a few men aged 18 to 49 years. For each donor, CD4 naive and CD4 memory were each given three plates, CD8 naive was given two plates, and CD8 memory was given one plate. To estimate repertoire size and how much clonotype sharing occurs between individuals, the study deeply sequenced the blood TCR repertoires of five healthy adults. Different laboratories and diverse techniques were used to prepare libraries and sequence TCR repertoires, to increase sequencing depth and limit assay-specific biases. Per donor, leukapheresis produced somewhere between about 0.94 and 8.9 billion PBMCs. Findings and caveats that apply to the study as a whole: Clonotypes shared by all four sorted-subset donors showed higher generation probabilities than non-shared clonotypes. Even with the large sequencing depth, rarefaction of the sorted-subset datasets indicated that sequencing was incomplete. Sampling was restricted to blood, and TCR repertoires in tissue are likely to differ from TCR repertoires in blood. Pairwise subsampling led to the expectation that sequencing depth would affect the degree of clonotype sharing among donors. The genetic and exposure-history diversity represented was limited by the small number of donors. About 4.5% of naive CD4, around 3.5% of naive CD8, around 2.3% of memory CD4, and around 0.4% of memory CD8 clonotypes were shared across a few donors. Larger estimated clonotype richness was generally found for naive subsets than for memory subsets.

Concerning this clone itself: No antigen is known for it. Qualities for individual bases were not recorded, and no much larger clone is one base off.

CDR3 length: 15 amino acids, cysteine to phenylalanine. The retained sequence is limited to the CDR3, 45 bases, with the frame set at the first base. As encoded in the germline V gene, CDR1 is MNHNS while CDR2 is SASEGT. Trimming takes 2 bases from V and 7 bases from J, and the germline ends sit 12 bases apart. Using the deep immunoSEQ assay, TCR CDR3 regions were amplified from genomic DNA by multiplex PCR. Extracted genomic DNA from each cell subset was distributed evenly across all wells of several immunoSEQ 96-well plates, and each plate was treated as a replicate. Each replicate PCR for sorted subsets received about 0.2 ug genomic DNA, equal to tens of thousands of T cell genomes. Purified libraries were quantified with a Qubit 3.0 fluorometer, sized on a Bioanalyzer 2100, and re-quantified with the KAPA Library Quantification kit. A separate single-read 150-cycle Illumina NextSeq 550 flow cell was used to sequence each immunoSEQ 96-well plate. The study's processing was this. The immunoSEQ output contained only junctional sequences without quality scores, so filtering could not match that applied to full-length reads. To assign V/J genes and CDR3, sequences were annotated against IMGT germline references using PyIR, a Python wrapper for IgBLAST v1.9. Reads were removed for weak V/J assignments (E-value above 1e-6), missing CDR3, stop codons, out-of-frame junctions, or ambiguous translated residues. A V3J clonotype was defined by an identical inferred V gene, J gene, and CDR3 amino acid sequence. The percentage overlap between two repertoires was calculated by dividing the number of shared unique clonotypes by the size of the smaller repertoire. Repertoire richness was assessed with RTK rarefaction, the Chao1 estimator, and Recon v2.1 estimates of unobserved clonotypes. For all TCRbeta clonotypes obtained by the gDNA method from a handful of donors, generation probabilities were computed with OLGA. The table comes from immuneACCESS by way of TCRdb, which keeps in-frame sequences with V and J called. Part of the clones is missing from these tables; in studies checked, under half for an unresolved V gene and the rest for unknown reasons. The V and J calls and clone size are taken from that table; D and trimming were inferred from the DNA. Here the sample has around 2.1 million clones; nearly 97% occur a single time. The top ten clonotypes cover more than 0.1% of the sample.

The donors were healthy, HIV-negative adults who had no recently reported acute infections or vaccinations. Only Caucasian adults living in Nashville, Tennessee, USA were represented among the donors. CD4+ T cells were enriched by magnetic negative selection, after which naive cells were positively selected on CD45RA and the negative fraction was taken as the memory subset. Blood was collected by leukapheresis, and PBMCs were isolated by Ficoll-Histopaque density gradient centrifugation and then cryopreserved in liquid nitrogen vapor phase. Purity and quantity of every magnetically sorted T cell population were checked by analytical flow cytometry. Each sorted fraction had its genomic DNA isolated and then quantified by UV absorbance on a Nanodrop 2000c.

The sequencing sample was made of naive CD4+ T cells sorted from blood. The intended sense of this specimen's cell subset or site label: CD45RA+ positively selected. This chain is built from TRBV6-1 and TRBJ1-6; confidence is insufficient to name the D gene. The receptor was derived from a man between 18 and 29 years old in good health. CDR3 sequence: CASSEYGRLNSPLHF. The nucleotide sequence is TGTGCCAGCAGTGAATACGGCCGATTAAATTCACCCCTCCACTTT.